The 21 T cell receptor beta chains reported below all come from one sample, sequenced in a study of CD8+CD57+ T cells in acquired aplastic anemia. Genomic DNA acted as the template from which TCR beta VDJ combination and CDR3 sequence profiling were carried out. MiXCR, run by TCRdb on the reads, gives a single entry per CDR3 protein. The data contain over 150,000 distinct CDR3 sequences, around half of them singletons. Sequences were obtained from sorted CD4+, CD8+, or CD8+CD57+ T cells (not recorded which) from PBMCs. These receptors were taken from a human donor in good health, serving as a control.

The sample holds many counts of this clonotype. The rearrangement uses TRBV5-1 and TRBJ2-5; possibly TRBD1 for D (6 bases). With 5 bases removed from V and 4 bases from J, the gap between germline ends came to 15 bases. The CDR3 totals 14 residues. CDR1 and CDR2 from the germline V gene are SGHRS and YFSETQ. The CDR3 DNA is TGCGCCAGCAGTTTTGGACAGTACCGAGAGACCCAGTACTTC. It is translated as CASSFGQYRETQYF.

This chain uses TRBV7-9 with TRBJ2-3; D ambiguous. V shed 1 base and J shed 3 bases, with 8 bases lying between them. The CDR3 covers 14 residues. CDR1 is SEHNR and CDR2 is FQNEAQ in the germline V gene (reference sequence). CDR3 loop: CASSLGVGTDTQYF. CDR3 bases: TGTGCCAGCAGCTTAGGTGTCGGTACAGATACGCAGTATTTT. Using reference TRBV7-9 and TRBJ2-3 for the parts outside the CDR3, the full variable domain is DTGVSQNPRHKITKRGQNVTFRCDPISEHNRLYWYRQTLGQGPEFLTYFQNEAQLEKSRLLSDRFSAERPKGSFSTLEIQRTEQGDSAMYLCASSLGVGTDTQYFGPGTRLTVL.

The rearrangement uses TRBV9 and TRBJ1-6, with D hard to call. The CDR3 has 15 residues. Germline V gene data show CDR1 as SGDLS and CDR2 as YYNGEE. Trimming removed 0 bases from V and 8 bases from J, with 12 bases in between. DNA of the CDR3: TGTGCCAGCAGCGTAGGGCAACTTAGGGATTCACCCCTCCACTTT. Its translation is CASSVGQLRDSPLHF. Full variable domain (remainder filled in from reference TRBV9 and TRBJ1-6): DSGVTQTPKHLITATGQRVTLRCSPRSGDLSVYWYQQSLDQGLQFLIQYYNGEERAKGNILERFSAQQFPDLHSELNLSSLELGDSALYFCASSVGQLRDSPLHFGNGTRLTVT.

Concerning this clonotype: The germline gene is not matched at one end of the junction; a read error may be the cause. The gene calls are TRBV24-1 and TRBJ1-1, with D perhaps TRBD1 (5 bases). CDR3 length equals 13 residues. CDR1 is KGHDR, CDR2 SFDVKD, per germline. Here the CDR3 reads CATSDGAYTEALF. CDR3 DNA: TGTGCCACCAGTGATGGGGCTTACACTGAAGCTCTCTTC.

This rearrangement joins TRBV10-1 to TRBJ2-1; D call uncertain. The ends were cut back, 3 bases at V and 5 bases at J, with 5 bases in the middle. CDR3 size: 12 residues. CDR1 is WNHNN, CDR2 SYGVQD, per germline (reference sequence). CDR3 region: CASSDRNNEQFF. In DNA form, the CDR3 reads TGCGCCAGCAGTGACAGAAACAATGAGCAGTTCTTC.

With respect to this clonotype: One junction end disagrees with the germline gene, perhaps due to a read error. V gene TRBV15 combines with J gene TRBJ2-3; perhaps TRBD2 as D (5 bases). The CDR3 has 12 amino acids. In germline, CDR1 is LNHNV, CDR2 YYDKDF (reference sequence). CDR3 in DNA: TGTGCCACGAGGGAAGCCACAGATACGCAGTACTTT. It codes for CATREATDTQYF.

This clonotype was seen a few times. The chain is built from TRBV6-1 and TRBJ2-3; 10 bases match TRBD2. This CDR3 region has 16 residues. Germline V gene sequence: CDR1 MNHNS, CDR2 SASEGT. V trimming: 4 bases; J trimming: 6 bases; junction bases outside the gene matches: 10. For the CDR3, the DNA is TGTGCCAGCAGTGCCCTAGCGGGAGCGGGGGAGGATACGCAGTATTTT. As protein: CASSALAGAGEDTQYF.

The gene calls are TRBV28 and TRBJ2-1; a weak D match, TRBD1 (6 bases). CDR3 length equals 16 residues. The V end lost 1 base, the J end lost 0 bases, and 10 bases lay between the germline ends. The V gene's germline CDR1 is MDHEN and CDR2 SYDVKM. The CDR3 loop reads CASSLFEGGSYNEQFF. The CDR3 DNA reads as TGTGCCAGCAGTTTATTTGAAGGGGGCTCCTACAATGAGCAGTTCTTC.

The DNA of the CDR3 is TGTGCCAGCAGCTTAGAGGGAGATCGGGACCAGTACTTC. This translates into CASSLEGDRDQYF. The V gene is TRBV7-2, the J gene TRBJ2-5, with a weak D call TRBD2 (5 bases). The V end was cut by 1 base, the J end by 10 bases, with 13 bases between. CDR3 length: 13 residues. Germline-derived CDR1 and CDR2 are SGHTA and FQGNSA.

This chain uses TRBV10-3 with TRBJ1-5, with 8 nucleotides matching TRBD1. The CDR3 loop spans 19 amino acids. The V gene's germline CDR1 is ENHRY and CDR2 SYGVKD. V gave up 8 bases and J gave up 2 bases; unmatched junction bases: 20. The CDR3 loop is CAISSRGPYETGGNQPQHF. The DNA of the CDR3 is TGTGCCATCTCCTCACGGGGACCCTACGAGACAGGGGGCAATCAGCCCCAGCATTTT.

The J gene is TRBJ2-2, the V gene TRBV20-1; TRBD1 is a possible D gene (6 bases). The CDR3 runs to 12 residues. Looked up from germline, CDR1 is DFQATT and CDR2 is SNEGSKA (reference sequence). CDR3 in DNA: TGCAGGGGTACAGGGTCGGCCGGGGAGCTGTTTTTT. It codes for CRGTGSAGELFF.

The chain joins TRBV11-2 to TRBJ1-3, with D uncertain. Trimming removed 5 bases from V and 0 bases from J, with 20 bases in between. Germline CDR1 SGHAT, CDR2 FQNNGV. The CDR3 is made up of 18 amino acids. As DNA, the CDR3 is TGTGCCAGCAGCCCGCTACTAGGACGGGTTGGCTCTGGAAACACCATATATTTT. This encodes CASSPLLGRVGSGNTIYF.

In this sample, this clonotype turned up once. The chain combines TRBV29-1 with TRBJ2-7; D is tentatively TRBD1 or TRBD2 (5 bases each). Trimming stripped 4 bases from V and 6 bases from J, with 16 bases between. Germline V gives CDR1 SQVTM, CDR2 ANQGSEA. The CDR3 is made up of 13 amino acids. CDR3 nucleotides: TGCAGCGTTGTGGGGCAGGGACGGGGCGAGCAGTACTTC. Translation: CSVVGQGRGEQYF.

As to this clonotype: A read error may explain this, as a much larger clone is one base away. V and J are TRBV19 and TRBJ1-1; tentatively, D is TRBD1 (5 bases). The CDR3 loop spans 13 amino acids. Germline V lookup: CDR1 LNHDA, CDR2 SQIVND (reference sequence). The CDR3 protein is CASNLRQNAEAFF. CDR3 DNA sequence: TGTGCCAGTAACCTTCGACAGAACGCTGAAGCTTTCTTT.

In its sample, this clonotype was seen many times. The chain carries TRBV9 and TRBJ1-1; D is possibly TRBD1 (6 bases). Deletions cut 4 bases from V and 0 bases from J, with 13 bases between. The CDR3 has 15 amino acids. Germline V gives CDR1 SGDLS, CDR2 YYNGEE. This CDR3 is CASSTRDTLNTEAFF. DNA of the CDR3: TGTGCCAGCAGCACCCGGGACACTTTGAACACTGAAGCTTTCTTT.

In its sample, this clonotype was seen a few times. V gene TRBV19 combines with J gene TRBJ1-1; 7 bases map to TRBD1. The CDR3 is 13 residues long. Germline V lookup: CDR1 LNHDA, CDR2 SQIVND (reference sequence). J lost 3 bases, V lost 2 bases, and 0 bases had no gene match. The DNA for the CDR3 is TGTGCCAGTAGTATACAGGGGGACACTGAAGCTTTCTTT. Translating it yields CASSIQGDTEAFF.

The chain carries TRBV13 and TRBJ1-2; D call uncertain. Trimming cost V 3 bases and J 6 bases, with 8 bases left between them. The germline CDR1 and CDR2 sequences are PRHDT and FYEKMQ (reference sequence). The CDR3 totals 12 residues. The CDR3 region is CASSFLENGYTF. CDR3 nucleotides: TGTGCCAGCAGCTTTTTGGAGAATGGCTACACCTTC.

The rearrangement joins TRBV25-1 to TRBJ1-5; D call uncertain. V was clipped by 3 bases and J by 1 base, with 7 bases between them. The CDR3 length is 14 residues. From germline, CDR1 is MGHDK and CDR2 SYGVNS. The CDR3 loop reads CASSDPQSNQPQHF. The CDR3 region has the DNA TGTGCCAGCAGTGATCCCCAAAGCAATCAGCCCCAGCATTTT.

The V gene is TRBV5-1, the J gene TRBJ1-2; 11 positions match TRBD1. The trim removed 4 bases at V and 7 bases at J, leaving 6 bases unmatched. The CDR3 covers 14 residues. Germline CDR1 SGHRS, CDR2 YFSETQ. The chain's CDR3 is CASSKTGTGGGYTF. CDR3 in DNA: TGCGCCAGCAGCAAAACCGGGACAGGGGGTGGCTACACCTTC.

In its sample, this clonotype was seen many times. V and J are TRBV9 and TRBJ2-5, with 8 bases lining up with TRBD2. With 0 bases clipped from V and 4 bases from J, the junction kept 5 bases outside the gene matches. The CDR3 is made up of 15 amino acids. Per the germline V gene, CDR1 is SGDLS and CDR2 is YYNGEE. The CDR3 sequence: CASSVVGGGTETQYF. DNA for the CDR3: TGTGCCAGCAGCGTAGTTGGCGGGGGGACAGAGACCCAGTACTTC.

V gene TRBV6-2 or TRBV6-3 combines with J gene TRBJ2-3; D perhaps matches TRBD1 (5 bases). V gave up 7 bases and J gave up 3 bases, with 8 bases separating them. The CDR3 is 12 amino acids. CDR1 MNHEY and CDR2 SVGEGT come from the germline V gene. The CDR3 coding sequence is TGTGCCAGCATAGGGGTGACAGATACGCAGTATTTT. It specifies CASIGVTDTQYF.